Listed below are T cell receptor beta chains from one sample, sequenced in a study of T cell responses to AZD1222 COVID-19 vaccine. Libraries were prepared by immunoSEQ multiplex PCR; TCRdb keeps only in-frame clonotypes and omits some of them. The data show some 110,000 clones, 88% seen once. The material was peripheral blood, obtained on day 0 of AZD1222 vaccination. The source is an adult in good health. CDR3s include the opening cysteine and the closing phenylalanine or tryptophan. The D gene is left open where the match is weak. Where a row states a size, it is once, few, many or the class of an expanded clone; other rows omit it.

d_call: -; v_call: TRBV27; clone_size: -; j_call: TRBJ1-2; cdr3_aa: CASSLNRVYGYTF; cdr3_nt: TGTGCCAGCAGTTTAAACAGGGTCTATGGCTACACCTTC
d_call: TRBD2; v_call: TRBV11-3; clone_size: -; j_call: TRBJ2-1; cdr3_aa: CASSSWGSGGKASNEQFF; cdr3_nt: TGTGCCAGCAGCTCTTGGGGTAGCGGGGGGAAAGCTAGCAATGAGCAGTTCTTC
d_call: TRBD2; v_call: TRBV4-1; clone_size: once; j_call: TRBJ2-7; cdr3_aa: CASSPTSDTAYEQYF; cdr3_nt: TGCGCCAGCAGCCCGACTAGCGACACAGCCTACGAGCAGTACTTC
d_call: TRBD2; v_call: TRBV9; clone_size: -; j_call: TRBJ2-1; cdr3_aa: CASSVNPLGLAEQTYNEQFF; cdr3_nt: TGTGCCAGCAGCGTAAACCCGCTAGGGCTAGCGGAACAAACCTACAATGAGCAGTTCTTC
d_call: -; v_call: TRBV5-4; clone_size: -; j_call: TRBJ1-4; cdr3_aa: CASRPGHLATNEKLFF; cdr3_nt: TGTGCCAGCAGGCCGGGACACCTTGCAACTAATGAAAAACTGTTTTTT
d_call: -; v_call: TRBV4-1; clone_size: -; j_call: TRBJ2-1; cdr3_aa: CASSQDLRDNEQFF; cdr3_nt: TGCGCCAGCAGCCAAGATCTCAGAGACAATGAGCAGTTCTTC
d_call: -; v_call: TRBV3-1/TRBV3-2; clone_size: -; j_call: TRBJ2-4; cdr3_aa: CASSLELAGIQYF; cdr3_nt: TGTGCCAGCAGCCTCGAGCTGGCGGGCATTCAGTACTTC
d_call: -; v_call: TRBV2; clone_size: -; j_call: TRBJ1-1; cdr3_aa: CASSSGIGDTEAFF; cdr3_nt: TGTGCCAGCAGTTCAGGGATAGGGGACACTGAAGCTTTCTTT
d_call: -; v_call: TRBV30; clone_size: -; j_call: TRBJ1-1; cdr3_aa: CAWRSGGTEAFF; cdr3_nt: TGTGCCTGGAGGTCAGGAGGCACTGAAGCTTTCTTT
d_call: -; v_call: TRBV21-1; clone_size: once; j_call: TRBJ2-7; cdr3_aa: CASSPFTGEGGSSYEQYF; cdr3_nt: TGTGCCAGCAGCCCCTTTACCGGAGAAGGAGGGAGCTCCTACGAGCAGTACTTC
d_call: -; v_call: TRBV7-3; clone_size: -; j_call: TRBJ1-6; cdr3_aa: CASSPGANSPLHF; cdr3_nt: TGTGCCAGCAGCCCAGGCGCTAATTCACCCCTCCACTTT
d_call: -; v_call: TRBV11-2; clone_size: -; j_call: TRBJ1-2; cdr3_aa: CASSLASGVYGYTF; cdr3_nt: TGTGCCAGCAGCTTAGCTTCGGGAGTGTACGGCTACACCTTC
d_call: TRBD1; v_call: TRBV29-1; clone_size: few; j_call: TRBJ1-3; cdr3_aa: CSATDRAGNTIYF; cdr3_nt: TGCAGCGCTACCGACAGGGCTGGAAACACCATATATTTT
d_call: TRBD2; v_call: TRBV4-3; clone_size: -; j_call: TRBJ2-2; cdr3_aa: CASSRTSGRYTGELFF; cdr3_nt: TGCGCCAGCAGCCGGACTAGCGGGCGATACACCGGGGAGCTGTTTTTT
d_call: -; v_call: TRBV15; clone_size: -; j_call: TRBJ1-2; cdr3_aa: CATSRRRGPENYGYTF; cdr3_nt: TGTGCCACCAGCAGGAGGCGGGGACCAGAAAACTATGGCTACACCTTC
d_call: -; v_call: TRBV24-1; clone_size: -; j_call: TRBJ2-5; cdr3_aa: CATSDLPGHEETQYF; cdr3_nt: TGTGCCACCAGTGATTTGCCTGGACATGAGGAGACCCAGTACTTC
d_call: -; v_call: TRBV6-5; clone_size: -; j_call: TRBJ1-6; cdr3_aa: CASSVQGVVSPLHF; cdr3_nt: TGTGCCAGCTCGGTACAGGGAGTGGTGTCACCCCTCCACTTT
d_call: -; v_call: TRBV19; clone_size: -; j_call: TRBJ1-2; cdr3_aa: CASRPGPSNYGYTF; cdr3_nt: TGTGCCAGCCGACCCGGCCCGTCCAACTATGGCTACACCTTC
d_call: -; v_call: TRBV24-1; clone_size: -; j_call: TRBJ2-7; cdr3_aa: CATRAGTAYEQYF; cdr3_nt: TGTGCCACCAGGGCAGGGACGGCCTACGAGCAGTACTTC
d_call: -; v_call: TRBV5-1; clone_size: -; j_call: TRBJ1-1; cdr3_aa: CASSWAAGPAMNTEAFF; cdr3_nt: TGCGCCAGCAGCTGGGCGGCAGGCCCCGCGATGAACACTGAAGCTTTCTTT
d_call: TRBD1; v_call: TRBV6-2/TRBV6-3; clone_size: few; j_call: TRBJ1-6; cdr3_aa: CASSYGQENSPLHF; cdr3_nt: TGTGCCAGCAGTTACGGACAGGAAAATTCACCCCTCCACTTT
d_call: TRBD1; v_call: TRBV28; clone_size: -; j_call: TRBJ1-2; cdr3_aa: CASSLTGGNYGYTF; cdr3_nt: TGTGCCAGCAGTTTGACAGGGGGCAACTATGGCTACACCTTC